These 4 T cell receptor beta chains were all obtained from the same sample, sequenced in a study of early T cells in non-severe SARS-CoV-2 infection. TCRdb called the 5' RACE reads again in MiXCR, with one record for every CDR3 protein. The data hold about 50,000 distinct CDR3 sequences, with less than 10% observed a single time. The starting material was whole blood, obtained at baseline. These receptors were obtained from an adult who was a healthcare worker with PCR-confirmed SARS-CoV-2 infection or an uninfected control (not recorded which).

In this sample, this clonotype turned up a few times. The rearrangement links TRBV28 to TRBJ2-7; 11 bases match TRBD1. Germline values: CDR1 MDHEN, CDR2 SYDVKM. Trimming removed 6 bases from V and 2 bases from J; junction bases left unmatched: 6. The CDR3 spans 15 residues. The CDR3, as DNA: TGTGCCAGCAGGGGGGACAGGGGGAGTACCTACGAGCAGTACTTC. Residues: CASRGDRGSTYEQYF. The whole variable domain, filled in from reference TRBV28 and TRBJ2-7, reads DVKVTQSSRYLVKRTGEKVFLECVQDMDHENMFWYRQDPGLGLRLIYFSYDVKMKEKGDIPEGYSVSREKKERFSLILESASTNQTSMYLCASRGDRGSTYEQYFGPGTRLTVT.

This clonotype has ten or more counts. The chain uses TRBV2 and TRBJ2-7; D possibly corresponds to TRBD2 (6 bases). The germline V and J ends were trimmed by 11 bases and 6 bases, with 20 bases remaining between them. This CDR3 spans 13 amino acids. Germline V gene sequence: CDR1 SNHLY, CDR2 FYNNEI. CDR3: CAGVGTRGGEQYF. The CDR3 DNA is TGTGCCGGAGTGGGCACCCGGGGAGGCGAGCAGTACTTC.

This clonotype has ten or more counts. V and J are TRBV7-9 and TRBJ1-1; a weak D match, TRBD1 (5 bases). Trimming removed 1 base from V and 5 bases from J, with 11 bases in between. This CDR3 contains 14 residues. In germline, CDR1 is SEHNR, CDR2 FQNEAQ (reference sequence). This CDR3 reads CASSLGQGWTEAFF. The CDR3 coding sequence is TGTGCCAGCAGCTTAGGTCAGGGTTGGACTGAAGCTTTCTTT.

The rearrangement links TRBV3-1 to TRBJ1-2; TRBD1 agrees at 8 bases. The CDR3 length is 15 residues. CDR1 and CDR2 from the germline V gene are LGHDT and YNNKEL (reference sequence). The trim removed 2 bases at V and 2 bases at J, leaving 4 bases unmatched. CDR3 protein: CASSQLDRANYGYTF. CDR3 coding DNA: TGTGCCAGCAGCCAATTGGACAGGGCCAACTATGGCTACACCTTC.